A selection of T cell receptor beta chains follows, all from one sample in a study of cytomegalovirus exposure and HLA in healthy donors. Assay used: immunoSEQ multiplex PCR; TCRdb lists only in-frame clones, some missing. The profile shows some 97,000 clones, roughly four fifths of them singletons. Sequences were obtained from PBMCs. The receptors here all came from a male donor in good health and CMV-seropositive. The CDR3 runs from the conserved cysteine through the conserved F or W. The order of the fields is CDR3 length, J gene, D gene, V gene, clone size, CDR3 DNA, CDR3 protein. The D gene is left open where the match is weak. Clone size is stated in some rows and not others, as once, few, many or a class when expanded.

>15|TRBJ1-3|NA|TRBV6-5|NA
TGTGCCAGCACCTCGTCCCTCGGGTATGGAAACACCATATATTTT
CASTSSLGYGNTIYF
>13|TRBJ1-6|NA|TRBV6-5|NA
TGTGCCAGCAGGGACAGTTCTAATTCACCCCTCCACTTT
CASRDSSNSPLHF
>15|TRBJ2-5|TRBD1|TRBV5-4|NA
TGTGCCAGCATCCCGGGACAGGGGTTATCGGAGACCCAGTACTTC
CASIPGQGLSETQYF
>13|TRBJ1-2|TRBD1|TRBV6-4|NA
TGTGCCAGCAGTGGGACAGGGAGCTATGGCTACACCTTC
CASSGTGSYGYTF
>16|TRBJ1-5|TRBD1|TRBV6-6|NA
TGTGCCAGCAGGACGGACAGGGACTATAGCAATCAGCCCCAGCATTTT
CASRTDRDYSNQPQHF
>15|TRBJ1-1|NA|TRBV11-3|NA
TGTGCCAGCAGCGAACACCCAGGGCCACGGACTGAAGCTTTCTTT
CASSEHPGPRTEAFF
>11|TRBJ2-1|NA|TRBV4-3|few
TGCGCCAGCGGGAGGTACAATGAGCAGTTCTTC
CASGRYNEQFF
>12|TRBJ2-7|TRBD1|TRBV10-3|NA
TGTGCCATCAGGGGACAGGGGGCCGAGCAGTACTTC
CAIRGQGAEQYF
>14|TRBJ1-1|NA|TRBV7-2|once
TGTGCCAGCAGCTTGGGACGGGGGACCACTGAAGCTTTCTTT
CASSLGRGTTEAFF
>17|TRBJ1-1|NA|TRBV9|NA
TGTGCCAGCAGCGTAGGAATAGGGGAGGGGATTAGCACTGAAGCTTTCTTT
CASSVGIGEGISTEAFF
>13|TRBJ1-1|NA|TRBV7-2|NA
TGTGCCAGCAGGTTCGATAGCAACACTGAAGCTTTCTTT
CASRFDSNTEAFF
>14|TRBJ2-5|NA|TRBV30|NA
TGTGCCTGGAGTGTACCCCCGAGAGAGGAGACCCAGTACTTC
CAWSVPPREETQYF
>15|TRBJ2-7|TRBD2|TRBV5-4|NA
TGTGCCAGCAGCCCAGGGACTAGCGGTCAATACGAGCAGTACTTC
CASSPGTSGQYEQYF
>15|TRBJ1-4|TRBD1|TRBV9|NA
TGTGCCAGCAGCGTAGACCAGGGGGCAGGCGAAAAACTGTTTTTT
CASSVDQGAGEKLFF
>17|TRBJ2-3|TRBD1|TRBV19|NA
TGTGCCAGTAGTCGTCGGAGACAGGGAAGGGGCACAGATACGCAGTATTTT
CASSRRRQGRGTDTQYF
>14|TRBJ2-7|TRBD2|TRBV5-1|NA
TGCGCCAGCAGTTTAGCGGGGGGGCAAGACGAGCAGTACTTC
CASSLAGGQDEQYF
>17|TRBJ2-6|TRBD1|TRBV4-2|NA
TGTGCCAGCAGCCAAGGCGACAGGGGGTCTGGGGCCAACGTCCTGACTTTC
CASSQGDRGSGANVLTF
>16|TRBJ2-7|TRBD1|TRBV5-6|NA
TGTGCCAGCAGCCGATCTTTTAGGGGGCCTACCTACGAGCAGTACTTC
CASSRSFRGPTYEQYF
>17|TRBJ1-3|NA|TRBV27|few
TGTGCCAGCAGTCCTAGGGGAGGGGGATTCTCTGGAAACACCATATATTTT
CASSPRGGGFSGNTIYF
>16|TRBJ1-6|NA|TRBV6-5|NA
TGTGCCAGCAGTTATAATGGTCAGGGTTATAATTCACCCCTCCACTTT
CASSYNGQGYNSPLHF
>14|TRBJ2-7|NA|TRBV6-6|NA
TGTGCCAGCAGCCCCCCGGGTTTCAAGACCGAGCAGTACTTC
CASSPPGFKTEQYF
>16|TRBJ1-4|NA|TRBV19|NA
TGTGCCAGTACCATCGGGTTTGGACAAGGAAATGAAAAACTGTTTTTT
CASTIGFGQGNEKLFF
>12|TRBJ2-7|NA|TRBV30|NA
TGTGCCTGGAACCGGGGATCCTACGAGCAGTACTTC
CAWNRGSYEQYF
>14|TRBJ2-2|TRBD1|TRBV30|NA
TGTGCCTGGGGGCAGGGGGCGAACACCGGGGAGCTGTTTTTT
CAWGQGANTGELFF
>18|TRBJ2-7|TRBD2|TRBV7-8|NA
TGTGCCAGCAGCCTAAGGTGGGATTACGGGGGGAGCTCCTACGAGCAGTACTTC
CASSLRWDYGGSSYEQYF
>17|TRBJ2-7|TRBD1|TRBV4-3|NA
TGCGCCAGCAGCAAGGGTCCCGGGACAGGGGCCTCCTACGAGCAGTACTTC
CASSKGPGTGASYEQYF
>13|TRBJ1-2|NA|TRBV7-3|NA
TGTGCCAGCAGCTTAGGTCAGGCTGGGGGCTACACCTTC
CASSLGQAGGYTF
>15|TRBJ1-4|NA|TRBV5-6|NA
TGTGCCAGCACCAGCCCGGGGAGAGCTAATGAAAAACTGTTTTTT
CASTSPGRANEKLFF
>14|TRBJ1-6|TRBD1|TRBV19|NA
TGTGCCAGTACGACCCGATCAGGGGGTTCACCCCTCCACTTT
CASTTRSGGSPLHF
>15|TRBJ2-7|TRBD1|TRBV30|NA
TGTGCCTGGACGAAGTCCGGGACAGGGGGACTCGGGCAGTACTTC
CAWTKSGTGGLGQYF
>16|TRBJ1-2|TRBD1|TRBV4-1|once
TGCGCCAGCAGCCAAGATGCCGGACAGGGTAGGGTTGACTACACCTTC
CASSQDAGQGRVDYTF
>15|TRBJ2-1|NA|TRBV4-3|NA
TGCGCCAGCAGCCAAGTTGAGGCGAACTACAATGAGCAGTTCTTC
CASSQVEANYNEQFF
>16|TRBJ1-3|NA|TRBV9|NA
TGTGCCAGCAGCGCCCACACAGGTTTCTCTGGAAACACCATATATTTT
CASSAHTGFSGNTIYF
>17|TRBJ2-5|TRBD1|TRBV15|few
TGTGCCACCAGCAGCGGGACAGGTGGAGGTGGGCAAGAGACCCAGTACTTC
CATSSGTGGGGQETQYF
>13|TRBJ1-2|NA|TRBV28|NA
TGTGCCAGCAGAGACGACAAAATCTATGGCTACACCTTC
CASRDDKIYGYTF
>16|TRBJ2-1|TRBD1|TRBV7-6|NA
TGTGCCAGCAGCTTATCCAAGACAGGGTCCTACAATGAGCAGTTCTTC
CASSLSKTGSYNEQFF
>14|TRBJ1-2|NA|TRBV6-6|NA
TGTGCCAGCAGTTACTCGCAGGCCTACTATGGCTACACCTTC
CASSYSQAYYGYTF
>15|TRBJ1-5|NA|TRBV4-1|NA
TGCGCCAGCAGCCAAGGGTCGGCTGGGCATCAGCCCCAGCATTTT
CASSQGSAGHQPQHF
>15|TRBJ2-7|TRBD2|TRBV27|few
TGTGCCAGCAGTTTTTCTAGCGGGGTTTCCTACGAGCAGTACTTC
CASSFSSGVSYEQYF
>15|TRBJ2-7|NA|TRBV28|NA
TGTGCCAGCAGTCCTCGGGACTCCAGGACCTGGGGGCAGTACTTC
CASSPRDSRTWGQYF
>16|TRBJ2-1|TRBD2|TRBV6-1|NA
TGTGCCAGCAGTGAAGCTTTGGCGGGGGGTTCCAATGAGCAGTTCTTC
CASSEALAGGSNEQFF
>14|TRBJ2-6|NA|TRBV15|NA
TGTGCCACCAGTACAGGGTTTGGGGCCAACGTCCTGACTTTC
CATSTGFGANVLTF
>13|TRBJ2-1|TRBD2|TRBV6-6|few
TGTGCCAGCAGTAGCGGGGGGCGGAATGAGCAGTTCTTC
CASSSGGRNEQFF
>16|TRBJ2-7|NA|TRBV19|NA
TGTGCCAGTAGTATAGAGGTCGGGGGATTCTCCTACGAGCAGTACTTC
CASSIEVGGFSYEQYF
>15|TRBJ2-5|TRBD1|TRBV5-1|NA
TGCGCCAGCAGCAAGGACAGGGGGACTCAAGAGACCCAGTACTTC
CASSKDRGTQETQYF
>11|TRBJ2-5|NA|TRBV29-1|NA
TGCAGCGTTGAACAGGAGGGGCCCCTGTACTTC
CSVEQEGPLYF
>13|TRBJ2-7|NA|TRBV19|NA
TGTGCCAGTACCAATGGGGTGGGGGCCGAGCAGTACTTC
CASTNGVGAEQYF
>15|TRBJ2-1|TRBD2|TRBV30|NA
TGTGCCTGGAGTCTAGCGGGGGGCCACTACAATGAGCAGTTCTTC
CAWSLAGGHYNEQFF
>15|TRBJ2-3|NA|TRBV30|NA
TGTGCCTGGAGCGAAGGATGGGGGGTTCAGGATACGCAGTATTTT
CAWSEGWGVQDTQYF
>16|TRBJ2-1|NA|TRBV4-1|NA
TGCGCCAGCAGCCAATTCAGGCGAAGCTCCTACAATGAGCAGTTCTTC
CASSQFRRSSYNEQFF
>16|TRBJ1-3|NA|TRBV27|NA
TGTGCCAGCAGTCCCGTCGGGGAAGGAAAGAGGAACACCATATATTTT
CASSPVGEGKRNTIYF
>16|TRBJ2-1|TRBD2|TRBV4-2|NA
TGTGCCAGCAGCCAACCAGACCAAAGACTAGCACATGAGCAGTTCTTC
CASSQPDQRLAHEQFF
>15|TRBJ2-7|NA|TRBV7-3|NA
TGTGCCAGCAGCTTATCTGCGGGGGCCCACTACGAGCAGTACTTC
CASSLSAGAHYEQYF
>14|TRBJ2-7|TRBD1|TRBV6-1|once
TGTGCCAGCATCTTAGGGACAGAGGCCTACGAGCAGTACTTC
CASILGTEAYEQYF
>15|TRBJ1-6|NA|TRBV7-2|NA
TGTGCCAGCAGCCACCAGAGGGGGAGATATTCACCCCTCCACTTT
CASSHQRGRYSPLHF